These 15 T cell receptor beta chains originate from one sample sequenced in a study of blood T cell repertoires in COVID-19. The assay was immunoSEQ multiplex PCR, and TCRdb's table has in-frame clones only and misses some. The top ten hold about 10% of the sample, which has roughly 100,000 clones, 80% to 90% seen once. The sequencing input was peripheral blood. These receptors were obtained from a man aged 40-55 years with active or convalescent COVID-19.

This clone has a single count. The V call is TRBV14, the J call TRBJ2-1, with D perhaps matching TRBD1 (6 bases). CDR3 length equals 15 residues. The V end was cut by 0 bases, the J end by 6 bases, with 12 bases between. Germline lookup yields CDR1 SGHDN and CDR2 FVKESK. The CDR3 DNA is TGTGCCAGCAGCCAAGAAGATTGGGGGCGCAATGAGCAGTTCTTC. Protein product: CASSQEDWGRNEQFF.

V usage is TRBV15 and J usage is TRBJ2-3; 12 bases map to TRBD2. This CDR3 spans 16 amino acids. Germline loops: CDR1 LNHNV, CDR2 YYDKDF (reference sequence). J was trimmed by 6 bases and V by 4 bases; bases with no gene match: 8. CDR3 residues: CATSTWTSGAGDTQYF. CDR3 nucleotides: TGTGCCACCAGCACCTGGACTAGCGGGGCCGGGGATACGCAGTATTTT.

The chain uses TRBV28 and TRBJ1-2; 7 bases match TRBD1. CDR3 length equals 14 residues. The ends lost 3 bases at V and 8 bases at J; junction bases unmatched: 9. Germline V lookup: CDR1 MDHEN, CDR2 SYDVKM. CDR3 sequence: CASSLGQGGLGYTF. CDR3 coding DNA: TGTGCCAGCAGTTTGGGGCAGGGGGGATTAGGCTACACCTTC.

A single count supports this clone. The rearrangement links TRBV10-3 to TRBJ1-1, with 9 bases matching TRBD1. V lost 10 bases to trimming and J lost 4 bases; unmatched junction nucleotides: 10. The CDR3 contains 14 residues. CDR1 is ENHRY and CDR2 is SYGVKD in the germline V gene. Here the CDR3 reads CATRDRERSTEAFF. CDR3 DNA: TGTGCCACCCGGGACAGGGAGAGGAGCACTGAAGCTTTCTTT.

The chain joins TRBV5-1 to TRBJ2-7, with D hard to call. This CDR3 has 12 amino acids. Germline CDR1 reads SGHRS; CDR2 reads YFSETQ. Trimming stripped 1 base from V and 1 base from J, with 3 bases between. The CDR3 spells CASSLQSYEQYF. In DNA, the CDR3 is TGCGCCAGCAGCTTGCAGTCCTACGAGCAGTACTTC. The full variable domain, completed using reference TRBV5-1 and TRBJ2-7, is KAGVTQTPRYLIKTRGQQVTLSCSPISGHRSVSWYQQTPGQGLQFLFEYFSETQRNKGNFPGRFSGRQFSNSRSEMNVSTLELGDSALYLCASSLQSYEQYFGPGTRLTVT.

The chain uses TRBV6-6 and TRBJ1-6, with D uncertain. V lost 6 bases, J lost 7 bases, and 13 bases lay in between. The CDR3 length is 14 residues. Germline V gives CDR1 MNHNY, CDR2 SVGAGI (reference sequence). The CDR3 is CASSAGGLNSPLHF. The DNA for the CDR3 is TGTGCCAGCAGCGCAGGAGGGTTGAATTCACCCCTCCACTTT.

This chain links TRBV6-2 or TRBV6-3 with TRBJ1-5, with a weak D call TRBD1 (5 bases). The CDR3 is 15 residues long. V was clipped by 2 bases and J by 6 bases, with 14 bases between them. CDR1 and CDR2 from the germline V gene are MNHEY and SVGEGT. The CDR3 DNA follows: TGTGCCAGCAGTTACGGAGGGGTTCAGATTCAGCCCCAGCATTTT. It codes for CASSYGGVQIQPQHF.

The gene calls are TRBV3-1 (or the pseudogene TRBV3-2) and TRBJ2-5; D is unresolved. V lost 2 bases, J lost 5 bases, and 21 bases lay in between. Germline lookup yields CDR1 LGHDT and CDR2 YNNKEL (reference sequence). The CDR3 length is 17 residues. CDR3 protein: CASSQLVRRALKETQYF. CDR3 DNA: TGTGCCAGCAGCCAACTTGTCCGCCGAGCCCTTAAGGAGACCCAGTACTTC.

V is TRBV20-1 and J is TRBJ1-4, with D perhaps matching TRBD1 (5 bases). CDR1 and CDR2 (germline): DFQATT, SNEGSKA (reference sequence). The CDR3 spans 11 residues. Deletions cut 2 bases from V and 14 bases from J, with 12 bases between. CDR3 loop: CSARTGELLFF. CDR3 in DNA: TGCAGTGCTAGAACAGGAGAGTTGCTGTTTTTT.

The chain combines TRBV19 with TRBJ2-3; 9 positions match TRBD1. This CDR3 has 16 amino acids. With V trimmed by 5 bases and J by 4 bases, 10 bases remained unmatched. Per the germline V gene, CDR1 is LNHDA and CDR2 is SQIVND (reference sequence). The CDR3 protein is CASSLTPGQGSDTQYF. CDR3 sequence (DNA): TGTGCCAGTAGTCTTACCCCGGGACAGGGTTCAGATACGCAGTATTTT.

The rearrangement links TRBV19 to TRBJ1-2, with 7 bases lining up with TRBD1. The ends lost 3 bases at V and 4 bases at J; junction bases unmatched: 8. CDR1 LNHDA and CDR2 SQIVND come from the germline V gene (reference sequence). CDR3 length: 15 amino acids. CDR3 loop: CASSMVSGQIYGYTF. The CDR3 DNA reads TGTGCCAGTAGTATGGTTTCGGGACAGATCTATGGCTACACCTTC.

The rearrangement uses TRBV7-9 and TRBJ2-1; a weak D match, TRBD2 (7 bases). Between the trimmed V and J ends, which lost 2 bases and 0 bases, there was a span of 14 bases. The CDR3 covers 17 residues. CDR1 and CDR2 (germline): SEHNR, FQNEAQ (reference sequence). As DNA, the CDR3 is TGTGCCAGCAGCTTAATCCGCGGGGGCCTCTCCTACAATGAGCAGTTCTTC. Its translation: CASSLIRGGLSYNEQFF.

This clone appeared a single time. This rearrangement joins TRBV5-4 to TRBJ2-4, with 7 bases lining up with TRBD1. Per germline, CDR1 SGHNT and CDR2 YYREEE (reference sequence). V was pared by 3 bases and J by 8 bases, with 11 bases of the junction left unmatched. This CDR3 is built from 15 residues. CDR3: CASSSFQGVNDIQYF. CDR3 DNA: TGTGCCAGCAGCTCCTTCCAGGGGGTGAACGACATTCAGTACTTC.

About this clone: The junction departs from germline at one end; a sequencing error may be responsible. The chain combines TRBV6-5 with TRBJ2-7; D gene unclear. Looked up from germline, CDR1 is MNHEY and CDR2 is SVGAGI. This CDR3 has 11 amino acids. CDR3 bases: TGTGCCAGCAGTCACTCCTACGAGCAGTACTTC. This sequence encodes CASSHSYEQYF.

The chain joins TRBV6-7 to TRBJ2-5; 8 bases align to TRBD2. TRBV6-7 is an ORF, with its function uncertain. This CDR3 comprises 13 residues. The V and J ends lost 6 bases and 1 base, in that order; junction bases with no gene match: 1. The CDR3 region has the DNA TGTGCCAGCAGGGCGGGGGGCCAAGAGACCCAGTACTTC. Its protein product is CASRAGGQETQYF.